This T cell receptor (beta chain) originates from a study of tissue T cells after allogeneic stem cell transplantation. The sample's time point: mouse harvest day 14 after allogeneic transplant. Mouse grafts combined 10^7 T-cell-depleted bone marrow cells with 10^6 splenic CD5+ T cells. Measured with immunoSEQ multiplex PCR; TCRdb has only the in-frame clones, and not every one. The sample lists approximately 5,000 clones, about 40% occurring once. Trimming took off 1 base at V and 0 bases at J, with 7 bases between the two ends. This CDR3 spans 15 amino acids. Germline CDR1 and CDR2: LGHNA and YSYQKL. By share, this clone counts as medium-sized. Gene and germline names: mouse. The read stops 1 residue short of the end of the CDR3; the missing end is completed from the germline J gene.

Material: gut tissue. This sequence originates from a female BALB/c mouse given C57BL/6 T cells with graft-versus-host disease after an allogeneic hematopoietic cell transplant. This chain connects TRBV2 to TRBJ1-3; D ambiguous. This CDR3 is CASSQGQNSGNTLYF. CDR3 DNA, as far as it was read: TGTGCCAGCAGCCAAGGACAAAATTCTGGAAATACGCTCTAT.